These 24 T cell receptor beta chains originate from one sample sequenced in a study of T-cell reconstitution after alpha-beta-depleted transplantation in children. For TCRbeta, the library was prepared with unique molecular identifiers. TCRdb analysed the PCR reads with MiXCR anew, one entry per CDR3 protein. The sample lists more than 150,000 distinct CDR3 sequences; 6.5% to 7.5% were seen once. Here the sequenced sample was PBMCs from the stem cell graft donor, taken from the stem cell graft. These receptors all come from a human donor who donated a stem cell graft to a child with Wiskott-Aldrich syndrome.

This clonotype has ten or more counts. V usage is TRBV7-6 and J usage is TRBJ2-2; D unresolved. The length of the CDR3 is 16 residues. The V and J ends lost 2 bases and 6 bases respectively, with 16 bases between them. Germline V CDR1 and CDR2: SGHVS, FNYEAQ. The CDR3 DNA is TGTGCCAGCAGCTTAAGGGCAGGTCCCCGATCCGGGGAGCTGTTTTTT. It translates to CASSLRAGPRSGELFF.

This chain links TRBV15 with TRBJ1-1; D is uncertain. Germline CDR1 LNHNV, CDR2 YYDKDF (reference sequence). The CDR3 is 14 residues long. V dropped 0 bases and J dropped 4 bases, with 9 bases sitting between them. The CDR3 bases are TGTGCCACCAGCAGAGATAGAGGGATCACTGAAGCTTTCTTT. It translates to CATSRDRGITEAFF.

Ten or more counts support this clonotype. The chain uses TRBV6-4 and TRBJ2-1, with TRBD1 matching 7 bases. Per germline, CDR1 MRHNA and CDR2 SNTAGT. CDR3 size: 15 residues. Trimming at V came to 3 bases and at J to 5 bases, leaving 7 bases not matched to a gene. CDR3 loop: CASSEKGGGNNEQFF. CDR3 DNA sequence: TGTGCCAGCAGTGAAAAAGGGGGCGGCAACAATGAGCAGTTCTTC.

This clonotype was picked up many times. The V gene is TRBV5-6, the J gene TRBJ2-3; 8 bases are shared with TRBD1. Germline assignment: CDR1 SGHDT and CDR2 YYEEEE. The ends lost 0 bases at V and 0 bases at J; junction bases unmatched: 12. CDR3 length: 19 amino acids. This chain's CDR3 is CASSLGPGQADTSTDTQYF. The CDR3 DNA sequence: TGTGCCAGCAGCTTGGGACCGGGACAGGCGGATACTAGCACAGATACGCAGTATTTT. Complete variable domain (other parts from reference TRBV5-6 and TRBJ2-3): DAGVTQSPTHLIKTRGQQVTLRCSPKSGHDTVSWYQQALGQGPQFIFQYYEEEERQRGNFPDRFSGHQFPNYSSELNVNALLLGDSALYLCASSLGPGQADTSTDTQYFGPGTRLTVL.

This clonotype was observed many times. The chain couples TRBV20-1 to TRBJ1-2; D unresolved. V lost 4 bases and J 1 base, leaving 16 bases between the germline ends. The CDR3 covers 15 residues. Germline V CDR1 and CDR2: DFQATT, SNEGSKA (reference sequence). CDR3 loop: CSAKESGRNNYGYTF. The CDR3 DNA reads TGCAGTGCTAAAGAGAGTGGACGGAATAACTATGGCTACACCTTC.

The V and J genes are TRBV6-1 and TRBJ1-2; D is unresolved. The CDR3 runs to 13 residues. Germline CDR1 is MNHNS and CDR2 is SASEGT. V lost 7 bases and J lost 4, with 13 bases in between. The CDR3 loop reads CASTSGQAYGYTF. In DNA, the CDR3 is TGTGCCAGCACCTCTGGCCAGGCCTATGGCTACACCTTC.

This rearrangement joins TRBV23-1 to TRBJ2-7; D is ambiguous. TRBV23-1 is an ORF for which the function is uncertain. V lost 2 bases, J lost 3 bases, and 17 bases lay in between. This CDR3 contains 16 residues. CDR3 protein: CASSQVRTEFGYEQYF. The CDR3 nucleotides read TGCGCCAGCAGTCAAGTCCGAACAGAATTTGGCTACGAGCAGTACTTC.

This clonotype was observed many times. The V and J genes are TRBV7-2 and TRBJ2-7, with 12 bases that match TRBD2. Trimming at V came to 1 base and at J to 4 bases, leaving 2 bases not matched to a gene. The length of the CDR3 is 15 residues. Germline V gives CDR1 SGHTA, CDR2 FQGNSA. CDR3 amino acids: CASSLGTSGIYEQYF. CDR3 DNA: TGTGCCAGCAGCTTAGGGACTAGCGGGATTTACGAGCAGTACTTC.

This rearrangement joins TRBV7-2 to TRBJ2-7; the match to TRBD1 covers 10 bases. Germline lookup yields CDR1 SGHTA and CDR2 FQGNSA. This CDR3 is built from 15 residues. V lost 4 bases, J lost 3 bases, and 6 bases stayed unmatched. The CDR3 spells CASSYIRDRGYEQYF. CDR3 coding DNA: TGTGCCAGCAGCTATATCCGGGACAGGGGCTACGAGCAGTACTTC.

This clonotype has ten or more counts. The gene calls are TRBV29-1 and TRBJ2-3, with D tentatively TRBD1 or TRBD2 (5 bases each). The length of the CDR3 is 13 residues. The V gene's germline CDR1 is SQVTM and CDR2 ANQGSEA. The germline V and J ends were trimmed by 6 bases and 2 bases, with 12 bases remaining between them. CDR3 sequence (DNA): TGCAGCGTGAGGGGCGTTAACACAGATACGCAGTATTTT. Amino acids: CSVRGVNTDTQYF.

This clonotype appeared many times. The chain has TRBV30 and TRBJ1-5; D is uncertain. Germline CDR1 is GTSNPN and CDR2 is SVGIG (reference sequence). V lost 3 bases and J lost 5, with 11 bases in between. The CDR3 contains 13 residues. The CDR3 region has the DNA TGTGCCTGGAGCTCCGACGGTGATCAGCCCCAGCATTTT. This codes for CAWSSDGDQPQHF.

This clonotype appeared a few times. The rearrangement uses TRBV14 and TRBJ2-1; perhaps TRBD2 as D (5 bases). Trimming took 4 bases from V and 5 from J, leaving 27 bases between them. The CDR3 has 19 residues. Germline CDR1 SGHDN, CDR2 FVKESK. CDR3 in amino acids: CASSRPPVFSDWQDNEQFF. For the CDR3, the DNA is TGTGCCAGCAGCCGGCCCCCGGTCTTTTCGGACTGGCAGGACAATGAGCAGTTCTTC.

This chain links TRBV19 with TRBJ2-7; tentatively, D is TRBD1 (6 bases). The CDR3 spans 14 residues. The V gene's germline CDR1 is LNHDA and CDR2 SQIVND (reference sequence). The V end lost 5 bases, the J end lost 0 bases, and 11 bases lay between the germline ends. CDR3: CASSLQQGSYEQYF. CDR3 nucleotide sequence: TGTGCCAGTAGTCTCCAACAGGGCTCCTACGAGCAGTACTTC.

This clonotype was seen repeatedly, ten times or more. This rearrangement joins TRBV29-1 to TRBJ2-1, with 13 bases lining up with TRBD2. The length of the CDR3 is 19 residues. V trimming: 8 bases; J trimming: 0 bases; junction bases outside the gene matches: 16. The germline CDR1 and CDR2 sequences are SQVTM and ANQGSEA. CDR3 region: CSLDLLTSGRPSSYNEQFF. In DNA, the CDR3 is TGCAGCCTCGATCTTTTGACTAGCGGGAGGCCCAGCTCCTACAATGAGCAGTTCTTC.

This clonotype has just a few counts. The chain uses TRBV5-1 and TRBJ2-1; 13 nucleotides align to TRBD2. The germline CDR1 and CDR2 sequences are SGHRS and YFSETQ. CDR3 size: 17 residues. V dropped 3 bases and J dropped 1; count of bases not matched to a gene: 4. In nucleotides, the CDR3 is TGCGCCAGCAGCTGGGGACTAGCGGGAAAGTCCTACAATGAGCAGTTCTTC. This codes for CASSWGLAGKSYNEQFF.

This clonotype was observed many times. V gene TRBV12-3 or TRBV12-4 combines with J gene TRBJ2-1; D is possibly TRBD1 (6 bases). There are 14 residues in the CDR3. V was pared by 5 bases and J by 10 bases, with 18 bases between. This chain's CDR3 is CASSPRDRPLEQFF. In nucleotides, the CDR3 is TGTGCCAGCAGTCCACGAGACAGGCCTCTGGAGCAGTTCTTC.

This clonotype has a count of ten or more. The chain has TRBV7-8 and TRBJ2-5; D call uncertain. In germline, CDR1 is SGHVS, CDR2 FQNEAQ. V lost 4 bases to trimming and J lost 5 bases, with 8 bases between them. This CDR3 has 12 residues. CDR3 in DNA: TGTGCCAGCAGCTCTGCAAGGGAGACCCAGTACTTC. This codes for CASSSARETQYF.

This clonotype was found many times. The chain links TRBV29-1 to TRBJ2-2; D is unresolved. The CDR3 extends over 13 amino acids. The V and J ends lost 6 bases and 2 bases respectively, with 10 bases between them. Germline-derived CDR1 and CDR2 are SQVTM and ANQGSEA. CDR3 DNA sequence: TGCAGCGTAGCACAGAGCAACACCGGGGAGCTGTTTTTT. Translation: CSVAQSNTGELFF.

Many counts were recorded for this clonotype. V usage is TRBV7-2 and J usage is TRBJ1-4, with D uncertain. The CDR3 covers 17 residues. The germline V and J ends were trimmed by 5 bases and 0 bases, with 16 bases remaining between them. Looked up from germline, CDR1 is SGHTA and CDR2 is FQGNSA. The CDR3 DNA reads as TGTGCCAGCAGCCTATTCGGACGGGCTGCAACTAATGAAAAACTGTTTTTT. Amino acids: CASSLFGRAATNEKLFF.

This clonotype appeared a few times. The V and J genes are TRBV5-1 and TRBJ1-2, with TRBD1 matching over 8 bases. With 4 bases clipped from V and 2 bases from J, the junction kept 7 bases outside the gene matches. CDR1 SGHRS and CDR2 YFSETQ come from the germline V gene. The CDR3 extends over 15 amino acids. The CDR3 loop is CASSPGRQGNYGYTF. The CDR3 nucleotides read TGCGCCAGCAGCCCGGGACGACAGGGGAACTATGGCTACACCTTC.

This clonotype was observed a few times. CDR3 loop: CASSSPPGTGKYRDNEQFF. The CDR3 region has the DNA TGTGCCAGCAGCTCGCCACCTGGGACAGGGAAGTATCGCGACAATGAGCAGTTCTTC. The rearrangement joins TRBV11-2 to TRBJ2-1; 9 positions match TRBD1. This CDR3 region has 19 residues. J was trimmed by 5 bases and V by 4 bases; bases with no gene match: 18. CDR1 is SGHAT, CDR2 FQNNGV, per germline. Drawing the rest from reference TRBV11-2 and TRBJ2-1, the complete variable domain is EAGVAQSPRYKIIEKRQSVAFWCNPISGHATLYWYQQILGQGPKLLIQFQNNGVVDDSQLPKDRFSAERLKGVDSTLKIQPAKLEDSAVYLCASSSPPGTGKYRDNEQFFGPGTRLTVL.

This clonotype was recorded at least ten times. The V call is TRBV7-2, the J call TRBJ1-5; D may be TRBD1 (5 bases). The CDR3 loop spans 14 amino acids. Germline CDR1 SGHTA, CDR2 FQGNSA. Trimming pared 5 bases from V and 2 bases from J, leaving 10 bases between. The CDR3 nucleotides read TGTGCCAGCAGCCCCTCGGGGGGCAATCAGCCCCAGCATTTT. Translation: CASSPSGGNQPQHF.

This clonotype was picked up a small number of times. The V gene is TRBV6-5, the J gene TRBJ1-2, with D hard to call. There are 16 residues in the CDR3. CDR1 and CDR2 (germline): MNHEY, SVGAGI. V lost 0 bases, J lost 0 bases, and 11 bases lay in between. The DNA for the CDR3 is TGTGCCAGCAGTTACTCCGACGGAAAACCTAACTATGGCTACACCTTC. Translated, it gives CASSYSDGKPNYGYTF.

In this sample, this clonotype turned up many times. The chain uses TRBV6-5 and TRBJ2-7; TRBD2 aligns across 11 bases. The ends lost 3 bases at V and 0 bases at J; junction bases unmatched: 4. Per germline, CDR1 MNHEY and CDR2 SVGAGI. The CDR3 spans 16 residues. The CDR3 here is CASSYKLAGASYEQYF. CDR3 nucleotides: TGTGCCAGCAGTTATAAACTAGCGGGGGCCTCCTACGAGCAGTACTTC.